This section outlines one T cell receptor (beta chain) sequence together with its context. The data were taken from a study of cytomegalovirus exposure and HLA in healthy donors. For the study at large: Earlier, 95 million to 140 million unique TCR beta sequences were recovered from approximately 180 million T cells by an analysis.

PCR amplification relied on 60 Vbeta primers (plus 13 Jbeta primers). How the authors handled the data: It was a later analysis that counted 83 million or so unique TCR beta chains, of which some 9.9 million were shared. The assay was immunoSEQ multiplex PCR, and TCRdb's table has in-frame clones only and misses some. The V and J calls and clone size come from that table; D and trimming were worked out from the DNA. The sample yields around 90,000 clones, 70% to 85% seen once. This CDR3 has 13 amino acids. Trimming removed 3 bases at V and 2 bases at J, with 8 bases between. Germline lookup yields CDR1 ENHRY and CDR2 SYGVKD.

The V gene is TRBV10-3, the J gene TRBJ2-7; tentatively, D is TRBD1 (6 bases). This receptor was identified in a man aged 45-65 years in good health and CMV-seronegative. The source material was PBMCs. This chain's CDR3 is CAISDRTAYEQYF. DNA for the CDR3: TGTGCCATCAGTGACAGGACAGCCTACGAGCAGTACTTC.